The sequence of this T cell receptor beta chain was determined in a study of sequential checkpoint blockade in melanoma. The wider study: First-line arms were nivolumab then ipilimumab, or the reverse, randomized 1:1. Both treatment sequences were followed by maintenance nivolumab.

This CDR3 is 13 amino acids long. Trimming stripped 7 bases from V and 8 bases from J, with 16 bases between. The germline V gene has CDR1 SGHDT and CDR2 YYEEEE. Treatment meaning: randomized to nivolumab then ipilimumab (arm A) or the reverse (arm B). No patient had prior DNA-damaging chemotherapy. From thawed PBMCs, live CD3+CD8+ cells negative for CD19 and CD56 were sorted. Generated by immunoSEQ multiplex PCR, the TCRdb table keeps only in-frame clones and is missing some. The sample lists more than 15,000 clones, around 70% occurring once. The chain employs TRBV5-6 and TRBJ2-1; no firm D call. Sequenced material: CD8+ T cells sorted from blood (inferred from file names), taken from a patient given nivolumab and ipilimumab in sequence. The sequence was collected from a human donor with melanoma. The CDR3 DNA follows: TGTGCCAGCGGTAAGCTAGGAGACGATGAGCAGTTCTTC. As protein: CASGKLGDDEQFF.